This entry describes one T cell receptor (beta chain). This clone was seen at least ten times. Its antigen is not yet known. Base qualities are not at hand, and no much larger clone is one base apart. The entry originates in a study of blood T cell repertoires in COVID-19 (dated by TCRdb to the early 2020s). Concerning the study at large: Samples covering the acute and convalescent phases of COVID-19 were provided by collaborators in the United States, Italy and Spain. HLA class I and class II types, where available, came from metadata supplied by the sample provider rather than from assay-based typing. A freely available public database, intended as a resource for researchers studying the immune response to SARS-CoV-2, is where the repertoires were released. The dataset comprised deeply sampled blood TCRbeta repertoires from subjects exposed to, actively infected with, or recovered from COVID-19. The prospective study material was composed of cDNA or gDNA derived from T cells, B-cell-depleted T cells, or PBMCs. The samples were drawn from two sources: the first 160 participants of the ongoing ImmuneRACE study, and over 1,000 subjects contributed by 6 global collaborators. Nearly every sample came with metadata listing a de-identified subject ID, COVID-19 status, age in years and sex.

The full study reports these points: The quantity of clinical and demographic metadata differed by source and by participant and was supplied without curation.

Participants in the prospective study were enrolled through a virtual design, were aged roughly 18 to 100 years, and lived in 24 United States geographic areas. In the prospective study, cohorts were assigned on the basis of participant-reported clinical history obtained from a screening survey and a study questionnaire. Recovered participants in ImmuneRACE Cohort 3 were defined by two consecutive negative NP/OP PCR tests, clearance by a healthcare professional, or resolution of symptoms. In the prospective study, mobile phlebotomists collected whole blood, serum and a nasopharyngeal or oropharyngeal swab from each participant. Additional blood draws and questionnaires over an approximately 2-month period could optionally be provided by prospective study participants. Before DNA extraction, prospective study blood samples were shipped either frozen or at room temperature. The germline V gene yields MNHEY for CDR1 and SVGAGI for CDR2. V has 1 base trimmed and J has 6 bases trimmed; junction bases matching no gene number 7. CDR3 length: 15 amino acids, cysteine to phenylalanine. The read is trimmed to its CDR3 DNA, 45 bases read in frame from base 1.

The immunoSEQ Assay, a bias-controlled multiplex PCR, was used to amplify TCRbeta CDR3 regions from genomic DNA. The paper's processing steps were these. Within the assay, amplification of reference gene primers was used to estimate how many nucleated cells each sample contained. To quantify the absolute abundance of each unique TCRbeta CDR3 rearrangement, sequence reads were collapsed and filtered. For each sample, productive Simpson clonality was calculated as the square root of Simpson's diversity index across productive rearrangements. TCRdb holds this immuneACCESS table with in-frame rearrangements only. Some clones are missing; in checked studies, unresolved V genes explain under half, and the rest has no known cause. V, J and clone size reflect that table, while D and trimming were determined from the DNA. The sample table contains over 150,000 clones; only one count was recorded for about nine tenths of them. The ten biggest clones cover approximately 9% of the sample.

The sample was PBMCs or T cells enriched from blood (not recorded which). The clonotype was recovered from a young woman who had recovered from COVID-19. The receptor chain draws on TRBV6-5 and TRBJ1-1, with TRBD1 identical over 8 junction bases. The CDR3 amino acid sequence is: CASSYFRTGLPEAFF. The nucleotide sequence reads as follows: TGTGCCAGCAGTTACTTCCGGACAGGGTTACCTGAAGCTTTCTTT.